This T cell receptor (beta chain) is from a study of PD-L1 blockade in urothelial cancer (dated by TCRdb to about 2017). Context from the whole study: Every patient began therapy around 2014 and was given atezolizumab 1,200 mg intravenously every 3 weeks. Pretreatment tumor samples, along with matched peripheral blood collected serially before and after atezolizumab treatment, underwent TCR sequencing. The study, an exploratory multi-omic analysis, examined somatic, immune and clinical correlates of response to PD-L1 blockade with atezolizumab in urothelial cancer. Pretreatment blood TCR-seq was available for around 29 patients, at least one posttreatment blood collection was obtained for roughly 24 patients, and tumor TCR-seq was available for roughly 24 patients. In the same patients, pretreatment tumors underwent whole exome sequencing and RNA sequencing in addition to TCR sequencing. Durable clinical benefit was achieved by nine patients and was not achieved by 20 patients. Blood samples were analyzed at 3 weeks after treatment start (second dose) and at 6 weeks after treatment start. A median of about 150,000 T cells and approximately 86,000 unique TCRs was obtained from blood samples, and a median clonality of approximately 0.077 was observed. About 90% of the roughly 29 patients were identified as males with urothelial cancer of bladder origin, and a prior smoking history was reported by 18 of 29 patients. Patients had an ECOG performance status of 0 or 1 and had received between 0 and 3 prior chemotherapy regimens. Durable clinical benefit was defined as progression-free survival longer than 6 months, and TCR features were also tested against progression-free and overall survival.

The cohort comprised approximately 30 patients with locally advanced or metastatic urothelial carcinoma treated at Memorial Sloan Kettering on a trial protocol. Peripheral blood mononuclear cells were collected pretreatment and during treatment, with between 1 and 8 total time points per patient. The Qiagen DNeasy Blood extraction kit was used to purify genomic DNA from total PBMCs and tumor samples. PBMCs were collected pretreatment and during treatment, and were isolated and stored as previously described. About this clone itself: Its antigen specificity is not known. Base-call qualities are not available, and no considerably larger clone is one nucleotide away.

CDR1 and CDR2, looked up from the germline V gene, are SGHNT and YENEEA. V lost 4 bases and J lost 8 bases, and the count of bases not matched to a germline gene is 5. Inclusive of the bounding cysteine and phenylalanine, the CDR3 is 13 residues long. Here the CDR3 DNA is all that survives: 39 bases in frame from base 1. Broader findings and caveats from the paper: Small sample size (n ≈ 30) and many exploratory analyses mean the results are intended to be hypothesis-generating. Improved progression-free and overall survival was associated with having pretreatment peripheral blood TCR clonality below the median. Patients with durable benefit showed greater expansion of tumor-associated TCR clones in peripheral blood 3 weeks after starting treatment (n of about 20, p = 0.022).

Each PCR received spiked-in synthetic TCR analog templates so that absolute template abundance could be estimated from read counts. The immunoSEQ assay was used to amplify TCRbeta CDR3 regions from genomic DNA with bias-controlled V and J gene primers. Rearranged TCRbeta segments were sequenced at approximately 20X coverage. For the original study's pipeline: Sequencing errors were corrected by clustering and CDR3s were annotated against IMGT to assign V, D and J genes. Downstream analyses used only productive TCRbeta rearrangements, leaving out any out-of-frame or stop-codon sequences. To compute clonality, Shannon entropy was normalized by the log of the number of unique productive sequences and then subtracted from one. Clones differing between time points or between blood and tumor were identified by Fisher's exact test with Benjamini-Hochberg correction at adjusted p below 0.01. TCRdb's version of the immuneACCESS table is confined to in-frame rearrangements and falls short of the full clone set. An unresolved V gene accounts for under half of the shortfall where checked; the remainder is of unknown origin. The V and J calls and clone size were taken over from that table, and D and trimming were inferred from the DNA. The table for this sample lists under 40,000 clones; over 75% of them were counted only once. Approximately 3.5% of the sample lies in the top ten.

Material: PBMCs, obtained around atezolizumab (anti-PD-L1) treatment. This receptor chain uses TRBV11-3 and TRBJ1-1; 9 bases in between match TRBD1. The TCR sequence derives from a man between 65 and 85 years old with urothelial cancer. The CDR3 here reads CASSSSGTGEAFF. The nucleotides are TGTGCCAGCAGCTCCTCCGGGACAGGGGAAGCTTTCTTT.